This TCR beta chain comes out of a study of cytomegalovirus exposure and HLA in healthy donors. Study results and limitations: Excluded were some V segments that proved indistinguishable, including TRBV6-2 and TRBV6-3.

This CDR3 is built from 14 residues. Germline CDR1 and CDR2: SQVTM and ANQGSEA. V shed 1 base, J shed 6 bases, and the junction held 6 bases outside the gene matches. Primers: 60 Vbeta forward and 13 Jbeta reverse. The repertoire was sequenced with immunoSEQ multiplex PCR; TCRdb's copy has only in-frame clones and lacks some. The table includes 80,000 to 95,000 clones, 86% detected once. Comment on this clone: Its antigen remains unidentified.

The rearrangement uses TRBV29-1 and TRBJ1-1; 9 positions match TRBD1. This receptor was taken from a man aged 25 to 40 in good health and CMV-seropositive. Sequenced input: PBMCs. The CDR3 region has the DNA TGCAGCGTTGAAGCTGACAGGGGGGACTCTGAAGCTTTCTTT. Translated: CSVEADRGDSEAFF. Combining the CDR3 with reference TRBV29-1 and TRBJ1-1 gives the whole variable domain SAVISQKPSRDICQRGTSLTIQCQVDSQVTMMFWYRQQPGQSLTLIATANQGSEATYESGFVIDKFPISRPNLTFSTLTVSNMSPEDSSIYLCSVEADRGDSEAFFGQGTRLTVV.